This T cell receptor (beta chain) originates from a study of shared clonotypes between healthy human individuals. A remark on this clone: Its antigen is unknown.

Study-wide points: Among the subsets, naive ones generally showed larger estimated richness than memory ones.

This table comes from immunoSEQ multiplex PCR, and its TCRdb copy is limited to in-frame clones, with some not included. The sample has 950,000 to 1,300,000 clones; around four fifths are singletons. The CDR3 extends over 13 amino acids. Germline V gene data show CDR1 as SGHRS and CDR2 as YFSETQ. Trimming cost V 4 bases and J 4 bases, with 8 bases left between them. Sequencing was done on a sample of memory CD4+ T cells sorted from blood. Subset given: CD45RA-negative fraction. This TCR came from a man aged 18 to 35 in good health. This chain links TRBV5-1 with TRBJ2-2; no clear D gene. CDR3 nucleotides: TGCGCCAGCAGCCAACGGGCCACCGGGGAGCTGTTTTTT. Protein: CASSQRATGELFF.